The 13 T cell receptor beta chains given below trace back to one sample, sequenced in a study of graft-versus-host responses after intestinal transplantation. TCRdb's table, derived via immunoSEQ multiplex PCR, lists solely in-frame clones and lacks some. This sample has roughly 100,000 clones, with 80% to 95% found just once. These receptors' antigens are unknown. This sample comprised unstimulated CD8+ T cells sorted from spleen or lymph node cells, obtained before intestinal transplant. The receptors originated from a human donor who received an intestinal transplant.

The rearrangement joins TRBV30 to TRBJ2-2; the match to TRBD1 covers 7 bases. The CDR3 runs 16 residues. CDR1 and CDR2 (germline): GTSNPN, SVGIG (reference sequence). Trimming took 4 bases from V and 2 from J; bases not matched to a gene: 10. This CDR3 is CAWTNTGTDNTGELFF. CDR3 DNA: TGTGCCTGGACGAATACCGGGACAGACAACACCGGGGAGCTGTTTTTT.

The rearrangement uses TRBV9 and TRBJ2-3; 10 nucleotides match TRBD2. This CDR3 comprises 16 residues. Germline trimming cut 0 bases from V and 7 bases from J; bases unmatched to any gene: 8. Germline CDR1 and CDR2: SGDLS and YYNGEE. CDR3 bases: TGTGCCAGCAGCGTAGGGCTAGCGGGGGAAGCCAATACGCAGTATTTT. It yields the protein CASSVGLAGEANTQYF.

This clone occurred once. This chain joins TRBV5-1 and TRBJ2-7; TRBD1 aligns across 11 bases. The V segment lost 2 bases and the J segment 5 bases; nucleotides outside the gene matches: 6. CDR3 length equals 15 residues. Germline CDR1 reads SGHRS; CDR2 reads YFSETQ. Here the CDR3 DNA reads TGCGCCAGCAGCTTCCGAGGGACAGGGGGGGACGAGCAGTACTTC. Encoded protein: CASSFRGTGGDEQYF.

V and J are TRBV7-2 and TRBJ1-2; TRBD1 might be the D (6 bases). Trimming removed 4 bases at V and 11 bases at J, with 14 bases between. This CDR3 has 12 residues. CDR1 is SGHTA and CDR2 is FQGNSA in the germline V gene. CDR3 residues: CASSSLTGLYTF. The CDR3 coding sequence is TGTGCCAGCAGCTCCCTGACAGGATTATACACCTTC.

The chain carries TRBV7-3 and TRBJ2-1; 8 bases match TRBD2. Germline trimming cut 5 bases from V and 4 bases from J; bases unmatched to any gene: 13. Germline assignment: CDR1 SGHTA and CDR2 FQGTGA. The CDR3 loop spans 17 amino acids. The CDR3 sequence is CASSLTGGDYIYNEQFF. CDR3 nucleotide sequence: TGTGCCAGCAGCCTCACCGGGGGGGACTACATATACAATGAGCAGTTCTTC.

This clone showed up just once. The chain couples TRBV7-9 to TRBJ2-7; TRBD2 aligns across 8 bases. Per germline, CDR1 SEHNR and CDR2 FQNEAQ (reference sequence). The CDR3 is 15 amino acids. The junction had 1 base not matched to a gene; V was cut back by 0 bases and J by 0 bases. CDR3 loop: CASSLASGVSYEQYF. The CDR3, as DNA: TGTGCCAGCAGCTTAGCTAGCGGGGTCTCCTACGAGCAGTACTTC.

This chain connects TRBV19 to TRBJ1-2; D gene unclear. From germline, CDR1 is LNHDA and CDR2 SQIVND (reference sequence). The CDR3 length is 16 residues. Trimming took 3 bases from V and 5 from J, leaving 19 bases between them. The CDR3 DNA follows: TGTGCCAGTAGTATCGAAATCGACACAGTTGTTTATGGCTACACCTTC. The encoded protein is CASSIEIDTVVYGYTF.

This clone was found once. The V gene is TRBV5-4, the J gene TRBJ1-2; weak D call: TRBD1 (5 bases). V was shortened by 3 bases and J by 2 bases, with 11 bases between the two germline ends. The length of the CDR3 is 14 residues. Germline CDR1 is SGHNT and CDR2 is YYREEE (reference sequence). The CDR3 bases are TGTGCCAGCAGCTCAGACAGAAAGAACTATGGCTACACCTTC. As protein: CASSSDRKNYGYTF.

CDR3 DNA sequence: TGCAGCGTTGAAGCCAATGAGCAGTTCTTC. This gives the protein CSVEANEQFF. The genes are TRBV29-1 and TRBJ2-1; D remains ambiguous. V was shortened by 1 base and J by 6 bases, with 1 base between the two germline ends. Looked up from germline, CDR1 is SQVTM and CDR2 is ANQGSEA. CDR3 length: 10 residues.

This clone occurred once. The chain has TRBV2 and TRBJ2-1; 9 positions match TRBD2. CDR3 size: 15 residues. J gave up 8 bases and V 2 bases, and 7 bases lay outside the gene matches. Germline CDR1 is SNHLY and CDR2 is FYNNEI. The CDR3 reads CASSEIPAGGHEQFF. The DNA for the CDR3 is TGTGCCAGCAGTGAAATACCAGCGGGGGGCCATGAGCAGTTCTTC.

This chain joins TRBV9 and TRBJ1-2; 8 bases are shared with TRBD1. V shed 3 bases and J 8 bases; nucleotides not matched to a gene: 12. CDR1 and CDR2 (germline): SGDLS, YYNGEE. The CDR3 loop spans 15 amino acids. CDR3 residues: CASSGVSGGALGYTF. The CDR3 DNA reads as TGTGCCAGCAGCGGGGTTTCAGGGGGCGCATTGGGCTACACCTTC. Supplemented by reference TRBV9 and TRBJ1-2, the full variable domain reads DSGVTQTPKHLITATGQRVTLRCSPRSGDLSVYWYQQSLDQGLQFLIQYYNGEERAKGNILERFSAQQFPDLHSELNLSSLELGDSALYFCASSGVSGGALGYTFGSGTRLTVV.

CDR3 amino acids: CASSSSGGLPNEQFF. The CDR3 DNA sequence: TGTGCCAGCAGTTCTAGCGGGGGGCTACCCAATGAGCAGTTCTTC. The chain links TRBV6-6 to TRBJ2-1; 11 nucleotides line up with TRBD2. V trimming: 4 bases; J trimming: 6 bases; junction bases outside the gene matches: 5. The germline V gene encodes CDR1 MNHNY and CDR2 SVGAGI (reference sequence). There are 15 residues in the CDR3.

This chain links TRBV13 with TRBJ2-1; 9 nucleotides agree with TRBD2. J was trimmed by 4 bases and V by 3 bases; bases with no gene match: 10. This CDR3 contains 17 residues. CDR1 is PRHDT, CDR2 FYEKMQ, per germline (reference sequence). CDR3 protein: CASSFSYSGSTYNEQFF. As DNA, the CDR3 is TGTGCCAGCAGCTTCTCTTATAGCGGGAGCACTTACAATGAGCAGTTCTTC.